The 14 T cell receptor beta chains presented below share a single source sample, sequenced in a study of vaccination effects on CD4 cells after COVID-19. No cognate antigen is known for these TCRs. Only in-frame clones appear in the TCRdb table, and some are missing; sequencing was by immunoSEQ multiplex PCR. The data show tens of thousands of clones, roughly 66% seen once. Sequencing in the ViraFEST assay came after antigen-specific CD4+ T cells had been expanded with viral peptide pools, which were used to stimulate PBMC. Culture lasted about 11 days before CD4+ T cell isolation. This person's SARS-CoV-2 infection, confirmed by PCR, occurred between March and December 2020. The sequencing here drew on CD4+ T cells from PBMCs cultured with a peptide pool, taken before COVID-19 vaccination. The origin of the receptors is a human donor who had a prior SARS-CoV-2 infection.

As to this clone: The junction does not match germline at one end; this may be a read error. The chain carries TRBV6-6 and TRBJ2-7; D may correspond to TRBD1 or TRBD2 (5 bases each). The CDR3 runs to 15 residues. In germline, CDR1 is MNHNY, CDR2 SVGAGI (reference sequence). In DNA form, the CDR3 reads TGTGCCAGCACTTACCGGGCAGGGACGGGGTTCGAGCAGTACTTC. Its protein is CASTYRAGTGFEQYF.

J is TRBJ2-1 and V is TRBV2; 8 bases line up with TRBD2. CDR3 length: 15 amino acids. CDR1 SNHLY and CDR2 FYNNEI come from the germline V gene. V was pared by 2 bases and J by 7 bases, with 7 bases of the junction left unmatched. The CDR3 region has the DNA TGTGCCAGCAGTGAATCGGGGGGGTATATGAATGAGCAGTTCTTC. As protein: CASSESGGYMNEQFF.

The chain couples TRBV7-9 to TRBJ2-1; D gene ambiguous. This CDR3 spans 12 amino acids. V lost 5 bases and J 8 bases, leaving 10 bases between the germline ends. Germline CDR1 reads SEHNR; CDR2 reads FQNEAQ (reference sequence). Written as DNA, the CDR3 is TGTGCCAGCAGCAGCCAGAGGTATGAGCAGTTCTTC. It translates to CASSSQRYEQFF. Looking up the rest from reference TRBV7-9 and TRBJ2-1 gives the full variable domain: DTGVSQNPRHKITKRGQNVTFRCDPISEHNRLYWYRQTLGQGPEFLTYFQNEAQLEKSRLLSDRFSAERPKGSFSTLEIQRTEQGDSAMYLCASSSQRYEQFFGPGTRLTVL.

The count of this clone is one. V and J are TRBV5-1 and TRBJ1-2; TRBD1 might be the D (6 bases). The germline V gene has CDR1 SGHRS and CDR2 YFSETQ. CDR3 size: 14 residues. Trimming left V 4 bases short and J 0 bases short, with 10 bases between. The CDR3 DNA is TGCGCCAGCAGCCCCGGACAGTCTAACTATGGCTACACCTTC. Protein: CASSPGQSNYGYTF.

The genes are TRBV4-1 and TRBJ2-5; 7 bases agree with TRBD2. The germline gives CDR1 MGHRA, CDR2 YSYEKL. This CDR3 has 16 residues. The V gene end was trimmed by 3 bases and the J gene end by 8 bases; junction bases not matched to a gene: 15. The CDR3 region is CASSQINILAFGTQYF. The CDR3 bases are TGCGCCAGCAGCCAGATAAACATACTAGCGTTCGGTACCCAGTACTTC.

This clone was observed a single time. The CDR3 coding sequence is TGTGCCATCGGCCTTCATCGGGGAAGCTCTGGGGCCAACGTCCTGACTTTC. Its protein is CAIGLHRGSSGANVLTF. The V call is TRBV10-3, the J call TRBJ2-6; D might be TRBD2 (5 bases). V was cut by 8 bases and J by 0 bases, with 17 bases left in between. The CDR3 sequence is 17 residues long. The germline CDR1 and CDR2 sequences are ENHRY and SYGVKD.

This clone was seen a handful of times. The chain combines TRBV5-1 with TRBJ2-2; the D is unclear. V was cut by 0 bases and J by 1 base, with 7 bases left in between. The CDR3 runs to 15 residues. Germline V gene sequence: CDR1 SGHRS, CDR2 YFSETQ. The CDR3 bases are TGCGCCAGCAGCTTGGAGGGCGGGAACACCGGGGAGCTGTTTTTT. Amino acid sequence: CASSLEGGNTGELFF.

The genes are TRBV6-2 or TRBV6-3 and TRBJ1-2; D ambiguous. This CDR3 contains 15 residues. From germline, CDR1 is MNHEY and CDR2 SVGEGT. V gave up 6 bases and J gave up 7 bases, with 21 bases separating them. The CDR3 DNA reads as TGTGCCAGCAGCCACCATGGACTCTCTCGGGGTGGCTACACCTTC. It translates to CASSHHGLSRGGYTF.

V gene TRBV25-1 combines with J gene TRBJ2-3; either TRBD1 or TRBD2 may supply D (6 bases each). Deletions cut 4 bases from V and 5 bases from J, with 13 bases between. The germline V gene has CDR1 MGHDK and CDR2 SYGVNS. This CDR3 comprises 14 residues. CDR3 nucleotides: TGTGCCAGCAGTGGGAGCGGAGGGGGAGATACGCAGTATTTT. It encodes CASSGSGGGDTQYF.

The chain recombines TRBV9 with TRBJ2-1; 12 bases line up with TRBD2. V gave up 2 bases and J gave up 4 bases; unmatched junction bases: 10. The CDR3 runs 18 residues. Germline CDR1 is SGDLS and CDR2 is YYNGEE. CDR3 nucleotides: TGTGCCAGCAGCGTTGTGACTAGCGGGGGACGACCTTACAATGAGCAGTTCTTC. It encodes CASSVVTSGGRPYNEQFF.

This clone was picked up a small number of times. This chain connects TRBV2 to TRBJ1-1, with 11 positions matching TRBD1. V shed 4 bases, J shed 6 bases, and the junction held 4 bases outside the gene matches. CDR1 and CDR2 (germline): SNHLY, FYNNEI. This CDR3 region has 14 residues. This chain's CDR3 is CASSAGTGGSEAFF. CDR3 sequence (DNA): TGTGCCAGCAGTGCCGGGACAGGGGGATCTGAAGCTTTCTTT.

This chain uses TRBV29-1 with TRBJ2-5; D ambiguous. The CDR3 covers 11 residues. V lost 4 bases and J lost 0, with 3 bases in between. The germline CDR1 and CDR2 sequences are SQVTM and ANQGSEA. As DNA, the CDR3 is TGCAGCGTTGGACACCAAGAGACCCAGTACTTC. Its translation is CSVGHQETQYF.

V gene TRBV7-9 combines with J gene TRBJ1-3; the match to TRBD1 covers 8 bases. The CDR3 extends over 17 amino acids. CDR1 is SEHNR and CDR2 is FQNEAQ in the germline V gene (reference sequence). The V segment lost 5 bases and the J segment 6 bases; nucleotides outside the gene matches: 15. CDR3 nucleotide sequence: TGTGCCAGCAGCCATAACGCCGGGACAGGACGTGCAAACACCATATATTTT. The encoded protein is CASSHNAGTGRANTIYF.

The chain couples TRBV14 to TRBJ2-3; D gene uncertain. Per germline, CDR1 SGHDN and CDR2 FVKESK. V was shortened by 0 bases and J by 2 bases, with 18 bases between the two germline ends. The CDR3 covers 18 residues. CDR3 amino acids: CASSQDSILWIYTDTQYF. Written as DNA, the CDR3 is TGTGCCAGCAGCCAAGATTCGATTTTGTGGATTTACACAGATACGCAGTATTTT.